These 13 T cell receptor beta chains share one sample of origin, sequenced in a study of T cells after yellow fever vaccination. Each CDR3 protein gets one entry after TCRdb re-called the 5' RACE reads with MiXCR. The table records around 340,000 distinct CDR3 sequences, approximately 9% of them present only once. The sequencing used PBMCs, collected on the day of the first yellow fever vaccination. These receptor sequences come from a man between 18 and 29 years old who received the YFV17D yellow fever vaccine.

This rearrangement joins TRBV5-1 to TRBJ1-4; D remains ambiguous. CDR3 length equals 13 residues. The germline V gene has CDR1 SGHRS and CDR2 YFSETQ. Trimming left V 5 bases short and J 0 bases short, with 5 bases between. The CDR3: CASRGTTNEKLFF. DNA of the CDR3: TGCGCCAGCAGGGGTACAACTAATGAAAAACTGTTTTTT.

The chain recombines TRBV7-8 with TRBJ2-1, with 8 bases lining up with TRBD1. After removal of 5 bases from V and 7 bases from J, the junction contained 13 bases not matched to a gene. Germline CDR1 is SGHVS and CDR2 is FQNEAQ. This CDR3 spans 16 amino acids. The CDR3 sequence is CASSKLTGARGNEQFF. The CDR3 region has the DNA TGTGCCAGCAGCAAACTGACAGGGGCCCGTGGGAATGAGCAGTTCTTC.

A few counts support this clonotype. V gene TRBV11-2 combines with J gene TRBJ2-1, with 10 bases matching TRBD2. The CDR3 consists of 18 residues. Per germline, CDR1 SGHAT and CDR2 FQNNGV. Trimming cost V 1 base and J 8 bases; bases outside gene matches: 14. The CDR3 here is CASSLGQGIAGGYDEQFF. DNA of the CDR3: TGTGCCAGCAGCTTAGGTCAGGGAATAGCGGGGGGATACGATGAGCAGTTCTTC. Together with reference TRBV11-2 and TRBJ2-1, the CDR3 gives the full variable domain: EAGVAQSPRYKIIEKRQSVAFWCNPISGHATLYWYQQILGQGPKLLIQFQNNGVVDDSQLPKDRFSAERLKGVDSTLKIQPAKLEDSAVYLCASSLGQGIAGGYDEQFFGPGTRLTVL.

This clonotype was seen repeatedly, ten times or more. The rearrangement links TRBV7-2 to TRBJ2-7, with 7 bases matching TRBD1. CDR1 and CDR2 from the germline V gene are SGHTA and FQGNSA. The ends lost 2 bases at V and 3 bases at J; junction bases unmatched: 4. CDR3 length: 14 residues. The CDR3 DNA sequence: TGTGCCAGCAGCTTAAATGCAGGGGGCTACGAGCAGTACTTC. This translates into CASSLNAGGYEQYF.

The chain couples TRBV19 to TRBJ2-2; 7 nucleotides match TRBD1. This CDR3 is built from 17 residues. J lost 2 bases, V lost 6 bases, and 12 bases had no gene match. CDR1 is LNHDA, CDR2 SQIVND, per germline (reference sequence). In nucleotides, the CDR3 is TGTGCCAGTAGCCCCGACAGGGCTTACCGAAACACCGGGGAGCTGTTTTTT. Translation: CASSPDRAYRNTGELFF.

The chain employs TRBV7-2 and TRBJ2-4; 8 bases map to TRBD2. V trimming: 2 bases; J trimming: 8 bases; junction bases outside the gene matches: 5. CDR1 is SGHTA and CDR2 is FQGNSA in the germline V gene. The CDR3 has 14 residues. CDR3: CASSLNTGGDIQYF. The CDR3 bases are TGTGCCAGCAGCTTAAATACCGGGGGGGACATTCAGTACTTC.

The rearrangement joins TRBV29-1 to TRBJ1-2; TRBD1 is a possible D gene (6 bases). The germline V gene has CDR1 SQVTM and CDR2 ANQGSEA. The CDR3 is 14 residues long. V lost 3 bases and J 0 bases, leaving 11 bases between the germline ends. The CDR3 protein is CSVDEGGTNYGYTF. DNA for the CDR3: TGCAGCGTTGACGAGGGGGGGACTAACTATGGCTACACCTTC.

The chain carries TRBV5-1 and TRBJ2-7; D is possibly TRBD2 (6 bases). CDR3 size: 14 residues. Per the germline V gene, CDR1 is SGHRS and CDR2 is YFSETQ. The germline V and J ends were trimmed by 2 bases and 3 bases, with 12 bases remaining between them. CDR3 DNA sequence: TGCGCCAGCAGCTTCGGGCAGGGAGGCTACGAGCAGTACGTC. This encodes CASSFGQGGYEQYV.

V gene TRBV6-1 combines with J gene TRBJ2-3; 9 nucleotides align to TRBD1. V lost 7 bases and J lost 4; bases outside the gene matches: 6. CDR3 size: 14 residues. Per germline, CDR1 MNHNS and CDR2 SASEGT. The CDR3 loop is CASNGQGMSDTQYF. DNA of the CDR3: TGTGCCAGCAACGGACAGGGGATGTCAGATACGCAGTATTTT.

The chain has TRBV19 and TRBJ2-1; possibly TRBD1 or TRBD2 for D (5 bases each). CDR3 length equals 14 residues. Trimming removed 7 bases at V and 2 bases at J, with 12 bases between. The germline V gene encodes CDR1 LNHDA and CDR2 SQIVND (reference sequence). The CDR3 nucleotides are TGTGCCAGTACTCGCAGGGACCCCTACAATGAGCAGTTCTTC. This gives the protein CASTRRDPYNEQFF.

The V and J genes are TRBV2 and TRBJ1-2, with 7 bases matching TRBD1. Trimming at V came to 5 bases and at J to 4 bases, leaving 10 bases not matched to a gene. This CDR3 has 15 amino acids. Germline V gives CDR1 SNHLY, CDR2 FYNNEI. CDR3 protein: CASSRRDSSFYGYTF. The CDR3 nucleotides are TGTGCCAGCAGTAGAAGGGACAGTAGCTTCTATGGCTACACCTTC.

V and J are TRBV3-1 and TRBJ2-5; weak D call: TRBD1 (5 bases). V lost 2 bases to trimming and J lost 6 bases, with 10 bases between them. The germline CDR1 and CDR2 sequences are LGHDT and YNNKEL (reference sequence). CDR3 size: 13 residues. CDR3 sequence: CASSQQGFQTQYF. The CDR3 DNA is TGTGCCAGCAGCCAACAGGGATTCCAGACCCAGTACTTC.

The V gene is TRBV2, the J gene TRBJ1-3, with 10 bases aligning to TRBD1. The CDR3 has 12 amino acids. Germline V gives CDR1 SNHLY, CDR2 FYNNEI. V shed 11 bases, J shed 8 bases, and the junction held 6 bases outside the gene matches. CDR3 sequence: CACRDRGDTIYF. The CDR3 nucleotides read TGTGCCTGCCGGGACAGGGGAGACACCATATATTTT.